The 30 T cell receptor beta chains below all came from one sample that was sequenced in a study of graft-versus-host responses after intestinal transplantation (dated by TCRdb to the early 2020s). Receptor libraries were prepared by the immunoSEQ multiplex PCR assay. The table was pulled from immuneACCESS by TCRdb, which kept in-frame rearrangements only. Such tables lose some clones; where checked, under half of the loss comes from unresolved V genes, and the rest has no known cause. The sample data list 20,000 to 25,000 clones, and 40% to 55% of these were observed just once. The ten largest account for 0.88% of the sample. The time point label, as the study defines it: cells obtained before transplantation from donor or recipient. The source material was alloreactive CD4+ T cells from a mixed lymphocyte reaction culture, sampled before intestinal transplant. Interpreted using the paper, the cell subset or site label stands for: CFSE-low proliferating T cells sorted from roughly six-day pre-transplant mixed lymphocyte reaction (GvH or HvG direction). These receptors came from a human patient who received an intestinal transplant.

J is TRBJ1-2 and V is TRBV6-5, with D possibly matching TRBD1 (6 bases). This CDR3 contains 15 residues. Germline CDR1 is MNHEY and CDR2 is SVGAGI. V dropped 4 bases and J dropped 6 bases, with 18 bases sitting between them. As DNA, the CDR3 is TGTGCCAGCAGTTTCTCTACGGGACAATTAAATGGCTACACCTTC. It yields the protein CASSFSTGQLNGYTF.

This chain connects TRBV18 to TRBJ1-2; a possible D gene is TRBD1 (5 bases). The germline V and J ends were trimmed by 1 base and 0 bases, with 12 bases remaining between them. The germline V gene has CDR1 KGHSH and CDR2 LQKENI. The CDR3 covers 16 residues. The CDR3 loop reads CASSPLGAGPNYGYTF. In nucleotides, the CDR3 is TGTGCCAGCTCACCACTTGGGGCAGGGCCTAACTATGGCTACACCTTC.

This sequence joins TRBV7-3 and TRBJ2-5, with 7 bases lining up with TRBD2. The CDR3 is made up of 14 amino acids. V lost 2 bases, J lost 4 bases, and 4 bases stayed unmatched. In germline, CDR1 is SGHTA, CDR2 FQGTGA. CDR3: CASSLWGEGETQYF. The CDR3 region has the DNA TGTGCCAGCAGCTTATGGGGGGAGGGAGAGACCCAGTACTTC.

V is TRBV23-1 and J is TRBJ1-1; 8 positions agree with TRBD1. TRBV23-1 belongs to the ORF category, with a function that is uncertain. Trimming removed 0 bases from V and 6 bases from J; junction bases left unmatched: 12. The CDR3 spans 17 residues. The CDR3 here is CASSQSPTGVPSPEAFF. In DNA form, the CDR3 reads TGCGCCAGCAGTCAATCCCCGACAGGGGTTCCTTCGCCTGAAGCTTTCTTT.

For the CDR3, the DNA is TGTGCCAGCAGCTCTGCCCCTAAGAACACTGAAGCTTTCTTT. This codes for CASSSAPKNTEAFF. The chain uses TRBV7-9 and TRBJ1-1; D is ambiguous. V shed 4 bases and J shed 1 base, with 10 bases lying between them. Germline lookup yields CDR1 SEHNR and CDR2 FQNEAQ (reference sequence). The CDR3 is 14 amino acids.

CDR3 coding DNA: TGCAGCGTTGAATTGGGGCCCATAACCTACGAGCAGTACTTC. Encoded protein: CSVELGPITYEQYF. This chain joins TRBV29-1 and TRBJ2-7, with D perhaps matching TRBD1 (5 bases). Germline V gene lookup returns CDR1 SQVTM and CDR2 ANQGSEA. This CDR3 has 14 amino acids. Trimming took 2 bases from V and 2 from J, leaving 13 bases between them.

This clone occurred a few times. The genes are TRBV10-1 and TRBJ2-5, with a tentative D call TRBD2 (5 bases). The CDR3 consists of 13 residues. Trimming took off 3 bases at V and 3 bases at J, with 8 bases between the two ends. The germline CDR1 and CDR2 sequences are WNHNN and SYGVQD (reference sequence). CDR3 nucleotides: TGCGCCAGCAGTGAATTGAGGGAAGAGACCCAGTACTTC. This gives the protein CASSELREETQYF.

The J gene is TRBJ1-2, the V gene TRBV5-1, with TRBD1 identical over 7 bases. This CDR3 spans 14 amino acids. Trimming took 3 bases from V and 4 from J; bases not matched to a gene: 6. The V gene's germline CDR1 is SGHRS and CDR2 YFSETQ. The CDR3 reads CASSWDSGPYGYTF. Written as DNA, the CDR3 is TGCGCCAGCAGCTGGGACAGCGGACCCTATGGCTACACCTTC.

Here the CDR3 reads CAIRTGVSSYEQYF. The CDR3 bases are TGTGCCATCAGGACAGGGGTGAGCTCCTACGAGCAGTACTTC. V usage is TRBV10-3 and J usage is TRBJ2-7; 8 bases are shared with TRBD1. After removal of 6 bases from V and 0 bases from J, the junction contained 4 bases not matched to a gene. This CDR3 has 14 residues. CDR1 ENHRY and CDR2 SYGVKD come from the germline V gene.

This clone was seen a few times. CDR3 sequence: CASSKQGDYGYTF. The DNA for the CDR3 is TGTGCCAGCAGTAAACAGGGTGACTATGGCTACACCTTC. This chain links TRBV6-1 with TRBJ1-2; D perhaps matches TRBD1 (6 bases). The CDR3 totals 13 residues. Germline values: CDR1 MNHNS, CDR2 SASEGT. Trimming pared 5 bases from V and 3 bases from J, leaving 10 bases between.

This clone showed up just a few times. The CDR3 loop is CASTINLAATQYF. CDR3 nucleotides: TGTGCCAGCACCATTAACCTTGCGGCTACGCAGTATTTT. V usage is TRBV2 and J usage is TRBJ2-3; D ambiguous. The CDR3 sequence is 13 residues long. V gave up 7 bases and J gave up 8 bases, with 16 bases separating them. Germline CDR1 is SNHLY and CDR2 is FYNNEI.

The chain carries TRBV5-4 and TRBJ2-5, with a tentative D call TRBD1 (6 bases). Trimming stripped 2 bases from V and 2 bases from J, with 10 bases between. Per germline, CDR1 SGHNT and CDR2 YYREEE (reference sequence). This CDR3 region has 14 residues. The DNA of the CDR3 is TGTGCCAGCAGCTTACGGACAGATCAAGAGACCCAGTACTTC. This encodes CASSLRTDQETQYF.

The gene calls are TRBV7-9 and TRBJ1-2; D is ambiguous. CDR1 and CDR2 (germline): SEHNR, FQNEAQ (reference sequence). The CDR3 is 13 residues long. Deletions cut 3 bases from V and 2 bases from J, with 7 bases between. The CDR3 sequence: CASSFPGNYGYTF. CDR3 sequence (DNA): TGTGCCAGCAGCTTTCCGGGAAACTATGGCTACACCTTC.

The rearrangement joins TRBV21-1 to TRBJ2-5; TRBD2 is the table's D call and was not checked against the DNA. TRBV21-1 is a known pseudogene. This CDR3 contains 18 residues. In DNA form, the CDR3 reads TGTGCCAGCAGCAAATGGGGTAGCGGGGGCCCGTACCAAGAGACCCAGTACTTC. Translating it yields CASSKWGSGGPYQETQYF.

The chain is built from TRBV7-2 and TRBJ2-1, with 10 nucleotides matching TRBD2. Trimming removed 4 bases from V and 13 bases from J; junction bases left unmatched: 7. The V gene's germline CDR1 is SGHTA and CDR2 FQGNSA. The CDR3 is 13 amino acids. CDR3 sequence: CASSSWGLAPQFF. The CDR3 DNA sequence: TGTGCCAGCAGCTCCTGGGGACTAGCGCCACAGTTCTTC.

The V gene is TRBV5-8, the J gene TRBJ1-5, with a weak D call TRBD1 (5 bases). The CDR3 loop spans 19 amino acids. Germline values: CDR1 SGHTS, CDR2 YDEGEE. The V end was cut by 5 bases, the J end by 0 bases, with 24 bases between. CDR3 residues: CASSPKPPGLLNSNQPQHF. CDR3 bases: TGTGCCAGCAGTCCGAAACCACCGGGACTCCTTAATAGCAATCAGCCCCAGCATTTT.

This clone was found a few times. This chain links TRBV2 with TRBJ2-7; a possible D gene is TRBD1 (5 bases). With 0 bases removed from V and 6 bases from J, the gap between germline ends came to 12 bases. CDR3 length: 14 residues. The germline gives CDR1 SNHLY, CDR2 FYNNEI. The CDR3: CASSEAVRGIEQYF. The CDR3 coding sequence is TGTGCCAGCAGTGAAGCTGTTAGGGGCATCGAGCAGTACTTC.

The rearrangement uses TRBV10-1 and TRBJ2-5, with TRBD2 as a possible D gene (6 bases). Germline assignment: CDR1 WNHNN and CDR2 SYGVQD (reference sequence). V lost 8 bases and J 2 bases, leaving 18 bases between the germline ends. There are 15 residues in the CDR3. CDR3 in DNA: TGCGCCAGCGGGGTGGGGCGGGGTAAGCAAGAGACCCAGTACTTC. Translated: CASGVGRGKQETQYF.

Comment on this clone: One end of the junction varies from germline; a read error may be responsible. The genes are TRBV7-7 and TRBJ2-1; 9 bases map to TRBD2. Germline CDR1 reads SSHAT; CDR2 reads FNYEAQ (reference sequence). This CDR3 is 15 amino acids long. The CDR3 DNA follows: TGTGCTAGCAGCTCTTCGCGGGGGGGATCGGGTGAGCAGTTCTTC. Translating it yields CASSSSRGGSGEQFF.

The CDR3 reads CASRGLAGGPYEQYF. Written as DNA, the CDR3 is TGTGCCAGCAGGGGACTAGCGGGGGGGCCTTACGAGCAGTACTTC. The rearrangement joins TRBV6-5 to TRBJ2-7; 16 nucleotides match TRBD2. The CDR3 covers 15 residues. Germline V gene lookup returns CDR1 MNHEY and CDR2 SVGAGI. V shed 6 bases, J shed 4 bases, and the junction held 3 bases outside the gene matches.

This clone was counted only a few times. The chain links TRBV5-5 to TRBJ2-5; 10 positions match TRBD2. Trimming took 4 bases from V and 0 from J; bases not matched to a gene: 6. This CDR3 spans 16 amino acids. In germline, CDR1 is SGHKS, CDR2 YYEKEE (reference sequence). The CDR3 coding sequence is TGTGCCAGCAGCCCCGGACTAGCGGCATACCAAGAGACCCAGTACTTC. Its protein product is CASSPGLAAYQETQYF.

This clone was seen more than once but under ten times. V and J are TRBV10-1 and TRBJ2-3; perhaps TRBD1 as D (5 bases). This CDR3 spans 17 amino acids. Per the germline V gene, CDR1 is WNHNN and CDR2 is SYGVQD (reference sequence). V lost 0 bases and J 0 bases, leaving 13 bases between the germline ends. The CDR3 bases are TGCGCCAGCAGTGAGTCTTGGGGCAGAACTAGCACAGATACGCAGTATTTT. Translated, it gives CASSESWGRTSTDTQYF.

This clone came up a few times. The chain recombines TRBV7-3 with TRBJ2-2, with 7 bases that match TRBD2. The CDR3 length is 14 residues. Germline assignment: CDR1 SGHTA and CDR2 FQGTGA. V trimming: 6 bases; J trimming: 0 bases; junction bases outside the gene matches: 1. In DNA, the CDR3 is TGTGCCAGCAGACGGGGGGCGAACACCGGGGAGCTGTTTTTT. Protein: CASRRGANTGELFF.

This clone has more than one count but fewer than ten. The CDR3 bases are TGCGCCAGCAGCCAAAGACAGGGGTTCAATGAGCAGTTCTTC. Residues: CASSQRQGFNEQFF. The chain links TRBV4-1 to TRBJ2-1; 8 nucleotides agree with TRBD1. Germline-derived CDR1 and CDR2 are MGHRA and YSYEKL. J gave up 6 bases and V 2 bases, and 3 bases lay outside the gene matches. The CDR3 is 14 residues long.

In its sample, this clone was seen once. The V and J genes are TRBV25-1 and TRBJ2-2; a possible D gene is TRBD1 (6 bases). Germline V lookup: CDR1 MGHDK, CDR2 SYGVNS. The CDR3 covers 18 residues. V gave up 3 bases and J gave up 3 bases, with 20 bases separating them. CDR3 protein: CASSDFLGKTGYTGELFF. The CDR3 nucleotides are TGTGCCAGCAGTGATTTTCTCGGGAAAACAGGGTACACCGGGGAGCTGTTTTTT. Full variable domain (outside the CDR3, taken from reference TRBV25-1 and TRBJ2-2): EADIYQTPRYLVIGTGKKITLECSQTMGHDKMYWYQQDPGMELHLIHYSYGVNSTEKGDLSSESTVSRIRTEHFPLTLESARPSHTSQYLCASSDFLGKTGYTGELFFGEGSRLTVL.

The V call is TRBV6-1, the J call TRBJ2-2; 8 bases are shared with TRBD2. After removal of 1 base from V and 1 base from J, the junction contained 5 bases not matched to a gene. CDR1 and CDR2 (germline): MNHNS, SASEGT. The CDR3 extends over 17 amino acids. This CDR3 reads CASSEDWLAGNTGELFF. In nucleotides, the CDR3 is TGTGCCAGCAGTGAAGACTGGCTAGCGGGGAACACCGGGGAGCTGTTTTTT.

The rearrangement links TRBV7-8 to TRBJ1-1, with D unclear. This CDR3 contains 13 residues. Germline V gene data show CDR1 as SGHVS and CDR2 as FQNEAQ. The V end lost 5 bases, the J end lost 1 base, and 8 bases lay between the germline ends. CDR3 amino acids: CASSRQPNTEAFF. In DNA, the CDR3 is TGTGCCAGCAGCAGACAACCGAACACTGAAGCTTTCTTT.

This clone was picked up a small number of times. The chain couples TRBV16 to TRBJ1-1; maybe TRBD1 (6 bases). The CDR3 totals 13 residues. Germline-derived CDR1 and CDR2 are KGHSY and FQNENV. Trimming shortened V by 4 bases and J by 6 bases, and 12 bases separated the two germline ends. The DNA for the CDR3 is TGTGCCAGCAGCCGGCCTAACAGGGCTGAAGCTTTCTTT. As protein: CASSRPNRAEAFF.

This clone was found a few times. The V and J genes are TRBV5-1 and TRBJ2-1; 7 nucleotides align to TRBD2. V shed 2 bases and J 0 bases; nucleotides not matched to a gene: 2. Per the germline V gene, CDR1 is SGHRS and CDR2 is YFSETQ. The CDR3 consists of 15 residues. In DNA form, the CDR3 reads TGCGCCAGCAGCTTCCGGACTAGCTCCTACAATGAGCAGTTCTTC. Its protein product is CASSFRTSSYNEQFF.

The gene calls are TRBV5-1 and TRBJ1-1; 7 nucleotides agree with TRBD1. J lost 4 bases, V lost 4 bases, and 10 bases had no gene match. The germline gives CDR1 SGHRS, CDR2 YFSETQ. The CDR3 length is 15 residues. CDR3 coding DNA: TGCGCCAGCAGCGTACAGGGGACGGTTCCCACTGAAGCTTTCTTT. The encoded protein is CASSVQGTVPTEAFF.